Below are 10 T cell receptor beta chains sequenced from a single sample in a study of identical twins' blood T cells (dated by TCRdb to about 2013). The receptor library was made with 5' RACE. Instrument on record: Illumina Genome Analyzer IIx. The raw public data were reprocessed by TCRdb itself: fastp quality trimming at Q25, MiXCR clonotype calling, in-frame beta chains only. Entries that share a CDR3 protein sequence are merged under the most common genes and DNA. The sample table records 400,000 or so distinct CDR3 sequences; about 28% of these occur just once. Approximately 6.6% of the sample belongs to the ten largest clones. The sequenced material came from PBMCs. The receptors come from a woman between 18 and 49 years old in good health.

The chain recombines TRBV20-1 with TRBJ2-1; TRBD2 matches at 10 bases. CDR3 length equals 13 residues. Germline CDR1 is DFQATT and CDR2 is SNEGSKA (reference sequence). Germline trimming cut 3 bases from V and 7 bases from J; bases unmatched to any gene: 3. CDR3 bases: TGCAGTGCTAGTTCTAGCGGGAGTAATGAGCAGTTCTTC. Protein sequence: CSASSSGSNEQFF.

The chain combines TRBV3-1 with TRBJ2-1; 8 bases match TRBD1. This CDR3 comprises 15 residues. CDR1 is LGHDT and CDR2 is YNNKEL in the germline V gene (reference sequence). After removal of 6 bases from V and 5 bases from J, the junction contained 9 bases not matched to a gene. CDR3 sequence: CASSGGQGTNNEQFF. CDR3 coding DNA: TGTGCCAGCAGTGGTGGACAGGGAACCAACAATGAGCAGTTCTTC.

This clonotype came up once. The V gene is TRBV12-3 or TRBV12-4, the J gene TRBJ1-3, with D hard to call. The V gene lost 11 bases and the J gene lost 2 bases, with 10 bases spanning the gap. The CDR3 loop spans 12 amino acids. In DNA, the CDR3 is TGTGCCGGCACGGGCCCTGGAAACACCATATATTTT. Translating it yields CAGTGPGNTIYF.

The chain employs TRBV11-2 and TRBJ2-2; the D gene could be TRBD1 or TRBD2 (5 bases each). The germline CDR1 and CDR2 sequences are SGHAT and FQNNGV. V lost 5 bases and J 1 base, leaving 14 bases between the germline ends. The CDR3 extends over 16 amino acids. The CDR3 DNA reads as TGTGCCAGCAGCGGACTGAGGGGTCGGAACACCGGGGAGCTGTTTTTT. This gives the protein CASSGLRGRNTGELFF.

J is TRBJ1-4 and V is TRBV11-2; a possible D gene is TRBD1 (5 bases). Germline V CDR1 and CDR2: SGHAT, FQNNGV. The CDR3 spans 16 residues. V was cut by 5 bases and J by 3 bases, with 16 bases left in between. CDR3 in amino acids: CASSTRRGSANEKLFF. The CDR3 DNA follows: TGTGCCAGCAGCACCAGACGGGGGAGCGCTAATGAAAAACTGTTTTTT. The full variable domain, completed using reference TRBV11-2 and TRBJ1-4, is EAGVAQSPRYKIIEKRQSVAFWCNPISGHATLYWYQQILGQGPKLLIQFQNNGVVDDSQLPKDRFSAERLKGVDSTLKIQPAKLEDSAVYLCASSTRRGSANEKLFFGSGTQLSVL.

This clonotype was picked up many times. The chain employs TRBV6-5 and TRBJ2-3, with D unresolved. CDR1 MNHEY and CDR2 SVGAGI come from the germline V gene. Trimming cost V 6 bases and J 0 bases, with 1 base left between them. CDR3 length equals 11 residues. The CDR3 DNA is TGTGCCAGCAGCAGCACAGATACGCAGTATTTT. Translation gives CASSSTDTQYF.

J is TRBJ2-2 and V is TRBV7-2; TRBD1 matches at 7 bases. V lost 4 bases and J lost 5; bases outside the gene matches: 4. This CDR3 spans 14 amino acids. Germline CDR1 and CDR2: SGHTA and FQGNSA. CDR3 in amino acids: CASSYYRGTGELFF. CDR3 bases: TGTGCCAGCAGCTACTACAGGGGTACCGGGGAGCTGTTTTTT.

This clonotype was picked up a small number of times. The chain couples TRBV29-1 to TRBJ2-3; TRBD1 matches at 7 bases. The V gene end was trimmed by 6 bases and the J gene end by 2 bases; junction bases not matched to a gene: 8. This CDR3 has 14 residues. From germline, CDR1 is SQVTM and CDR2 ANQGSEA. The CDR3 coding sequence is TGCAGCGTCCCGGGACAGTTCGCCACAGATACGCAGTATTTT. It translates to CSVPGQFATDTQYF.

The gene calls are TRBV5-1 and TRBJ2-1; maybe TRBD2 (6 bases). Germline loops: CDR1 SGHRS, CDR2 YFSETQ. The CDR3 contains 15 residues. The germline V and J ends were trimmed by 0 bases and 3 bases, with 10 bases remaining between them. Here the CDR3 DNA reads TGCGCCAGCAGCTTGGGGACTACACTCTACAATGAGCAGTTCTTC. Protein: CASSLGTTLYNEQFF.

The chain links TRBV7-6 to TRBJ1-6; unclear D gene. Trimming cost V 2 bases and J 10 bases, with 21 bases left between them. Germline CDR1 is SGHVS and CDR2 is FNYEAQ. There are 17 residues in the CDR3. CDR3 in amino acids: CASSLSPKGNLGSPLHF. For the CDR3, the DNA is TGTGCCAGCAGCTTATCCCCTAAAGGGAATCTTGGATCACCCCTCCACTTT.